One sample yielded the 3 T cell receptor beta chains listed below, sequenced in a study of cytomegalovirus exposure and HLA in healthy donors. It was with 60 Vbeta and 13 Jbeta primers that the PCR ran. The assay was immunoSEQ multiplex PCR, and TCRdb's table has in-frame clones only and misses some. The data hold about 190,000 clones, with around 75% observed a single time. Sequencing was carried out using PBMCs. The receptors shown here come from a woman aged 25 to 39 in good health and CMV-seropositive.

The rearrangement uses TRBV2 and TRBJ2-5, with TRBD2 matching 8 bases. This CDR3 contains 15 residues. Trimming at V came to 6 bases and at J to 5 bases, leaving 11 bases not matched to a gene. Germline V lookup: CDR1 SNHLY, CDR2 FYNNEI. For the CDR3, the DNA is TGTGCCAGCAGCGGGAGGGCACTGGGGCAGGAGACCCAGTACTTC. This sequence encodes CASSGRALGQETQYF.

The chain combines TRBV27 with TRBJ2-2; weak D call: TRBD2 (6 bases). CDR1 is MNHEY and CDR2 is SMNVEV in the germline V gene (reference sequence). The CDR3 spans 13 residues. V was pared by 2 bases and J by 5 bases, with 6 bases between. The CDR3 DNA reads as TGTGCCAGCAGTTTAGGGGGGACCGGGGAGCTGTTTTTT. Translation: CASSLGGTGELFF.

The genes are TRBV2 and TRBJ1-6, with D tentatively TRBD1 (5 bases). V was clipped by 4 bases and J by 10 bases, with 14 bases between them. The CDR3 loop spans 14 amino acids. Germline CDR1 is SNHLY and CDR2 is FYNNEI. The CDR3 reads CASSARGNKSPLHF. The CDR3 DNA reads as TGTGCCAGCAGTGCCCGGGGGAACAAGTCACCCCTCCACTTT.